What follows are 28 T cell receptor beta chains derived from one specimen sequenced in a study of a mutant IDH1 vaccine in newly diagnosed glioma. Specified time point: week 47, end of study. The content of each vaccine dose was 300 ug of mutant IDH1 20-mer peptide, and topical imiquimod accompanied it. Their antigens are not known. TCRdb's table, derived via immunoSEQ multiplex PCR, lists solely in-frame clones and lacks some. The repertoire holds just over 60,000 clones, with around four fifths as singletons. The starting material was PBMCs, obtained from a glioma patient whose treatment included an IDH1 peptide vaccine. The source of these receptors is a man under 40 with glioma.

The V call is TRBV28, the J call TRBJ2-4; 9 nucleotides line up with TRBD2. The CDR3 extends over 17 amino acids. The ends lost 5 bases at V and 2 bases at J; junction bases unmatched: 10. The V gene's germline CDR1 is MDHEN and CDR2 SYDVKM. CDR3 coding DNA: TGTGCCAGCAGTCCCTATGAGCGGGGGGTCACCAAAAACATTCAGTACTTC. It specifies CASSPYERGVTKNIQYF.

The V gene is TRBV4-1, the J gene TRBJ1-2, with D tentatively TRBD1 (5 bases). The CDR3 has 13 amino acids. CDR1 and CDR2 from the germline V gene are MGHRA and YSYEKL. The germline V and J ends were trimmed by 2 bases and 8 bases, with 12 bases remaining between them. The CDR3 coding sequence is TGCGCCAGCAGCCAATACCTCAGGGCAGGCTACACCTTC. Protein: CASSQYLRAGYTF.

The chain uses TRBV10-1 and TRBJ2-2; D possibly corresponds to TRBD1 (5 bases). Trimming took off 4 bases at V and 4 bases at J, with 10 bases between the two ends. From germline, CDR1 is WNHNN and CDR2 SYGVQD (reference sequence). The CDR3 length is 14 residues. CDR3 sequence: CASSVQGGTGELFF. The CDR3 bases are TGCGCCAGCAGTGTTCAGGGCGGCACCGGGGAGCTGTTTTTT.

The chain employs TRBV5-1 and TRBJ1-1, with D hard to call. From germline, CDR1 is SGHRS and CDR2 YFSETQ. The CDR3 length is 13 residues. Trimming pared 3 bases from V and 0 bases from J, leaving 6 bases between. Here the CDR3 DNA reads TGCGCCAGCAGCTCAGAGATGAACACTGAAGCTTTCTTT. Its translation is CASSSEMNTEAFF.

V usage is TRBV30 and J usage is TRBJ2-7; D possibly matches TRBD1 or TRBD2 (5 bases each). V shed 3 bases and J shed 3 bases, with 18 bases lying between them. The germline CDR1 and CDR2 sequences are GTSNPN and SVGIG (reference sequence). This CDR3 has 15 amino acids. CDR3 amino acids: CAWSRRDLGIYEQYF. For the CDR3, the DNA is TGTGCCTGGAGCCGCCGGGACCTGGGAATCTACGAGCAGTACTTC.

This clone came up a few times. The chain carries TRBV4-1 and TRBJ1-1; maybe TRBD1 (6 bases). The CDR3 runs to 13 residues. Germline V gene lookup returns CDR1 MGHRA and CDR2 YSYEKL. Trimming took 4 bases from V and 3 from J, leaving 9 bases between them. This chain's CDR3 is CASSRTEYTEAFF. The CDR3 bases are TGCGCCAGCAGCCGGACAGAATACACTGAAGCTTTCTTT.

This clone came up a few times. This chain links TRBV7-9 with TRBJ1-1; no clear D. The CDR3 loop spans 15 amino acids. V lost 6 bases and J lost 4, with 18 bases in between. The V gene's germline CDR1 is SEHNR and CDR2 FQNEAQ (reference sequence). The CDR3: CASSQMSGDATEAFF. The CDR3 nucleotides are TGTGCCAGCAGTCAAATGTCCGGAGACGCCACTGAAGCTTTCTTT. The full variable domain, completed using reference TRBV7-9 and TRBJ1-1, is DTGVSQNPRHKITKRGQNVTFRCDPISEHNRLYWYRQTLGQGPEFLTYFQNEAQLEKSRLLSDRFSAERPKGSFSTLEIQRTEQGDSAMYLCASSQMSGDATEAFFGQGTRLTVV.

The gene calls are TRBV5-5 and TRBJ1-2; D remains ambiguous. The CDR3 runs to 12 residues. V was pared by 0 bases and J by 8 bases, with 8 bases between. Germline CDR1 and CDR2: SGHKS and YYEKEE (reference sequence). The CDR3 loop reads CASSLELRGYTF. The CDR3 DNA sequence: TGTGCCAGCAGCTTGGAACTCCGGGGCTACACCTTC.

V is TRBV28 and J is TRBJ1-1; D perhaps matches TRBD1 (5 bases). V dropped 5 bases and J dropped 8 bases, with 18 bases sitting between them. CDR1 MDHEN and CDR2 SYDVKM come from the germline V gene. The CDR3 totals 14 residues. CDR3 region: CASSLPGTNPEAFF. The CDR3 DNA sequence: TGTGCCAGCAGTCTGCCAGGGACCAATCCGGAAGCTTTCTTT. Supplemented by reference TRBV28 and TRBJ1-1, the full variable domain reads DVKVTQSSRYLVKRTGEKVFLECVQDMDHENMFWYRQDPGLGLRLIYFSYDVKMKEKGDIPEGYSVSREKKERFSLILESASTNQTSMYLCASSLPGTNPEAFFGQGTRLTVV.

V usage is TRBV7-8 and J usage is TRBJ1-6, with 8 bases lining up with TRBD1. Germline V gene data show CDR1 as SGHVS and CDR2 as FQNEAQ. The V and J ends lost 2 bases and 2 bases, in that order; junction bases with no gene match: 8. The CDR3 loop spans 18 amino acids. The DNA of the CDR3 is TGTGCCAGCAGCTTATCGAGGACAGGGTATACCTATAATTCACCCCTCCACTTT. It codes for CASSLSRTGYTYNSPLHF. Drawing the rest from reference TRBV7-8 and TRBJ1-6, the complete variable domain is GAGVSQSPRYKVAKRGQDVALRCDPISGHVSLFWYQQALGQGPEFLTYFQNEAQLDKSGLPSDRFFAERPEGSVSTLKIQRTQQEDSAVYLCASSLSRTGYTYNSPLHFGNGTRLTVT.

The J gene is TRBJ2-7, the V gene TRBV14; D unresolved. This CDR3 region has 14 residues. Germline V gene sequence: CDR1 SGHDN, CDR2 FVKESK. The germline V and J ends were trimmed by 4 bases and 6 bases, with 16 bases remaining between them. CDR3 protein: CASSLRLRVGEQYF. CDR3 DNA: TGTGCCAGCAGCCTCCGATTAAGGGTGGGCGAGCAGTACTTC.

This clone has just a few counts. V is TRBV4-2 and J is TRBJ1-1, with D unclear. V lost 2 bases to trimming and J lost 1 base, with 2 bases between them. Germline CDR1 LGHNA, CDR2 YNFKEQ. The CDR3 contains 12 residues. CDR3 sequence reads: CASSQTNTEAFF. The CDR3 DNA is TGTGCCAGCAGCCAAACGAACACTGAAGCTTTCTTT.

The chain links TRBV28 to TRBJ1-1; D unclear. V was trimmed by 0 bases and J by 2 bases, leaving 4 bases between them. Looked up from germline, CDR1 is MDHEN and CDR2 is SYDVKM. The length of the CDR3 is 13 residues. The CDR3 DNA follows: TGTGCCAGCAGTTTATGGGGAAACACTGAAGCTTTCTTT. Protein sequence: CASSLWGNTEAFF.

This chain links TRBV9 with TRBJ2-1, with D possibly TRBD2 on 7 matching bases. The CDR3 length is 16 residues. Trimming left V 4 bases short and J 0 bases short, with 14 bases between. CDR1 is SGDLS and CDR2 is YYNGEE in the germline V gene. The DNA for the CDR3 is TGTGCCAGCAGCCCCCGGGGGGCGAGCTCCTACAATGAGCAGTTCTTC. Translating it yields CASSPRGASSYNEQFF.

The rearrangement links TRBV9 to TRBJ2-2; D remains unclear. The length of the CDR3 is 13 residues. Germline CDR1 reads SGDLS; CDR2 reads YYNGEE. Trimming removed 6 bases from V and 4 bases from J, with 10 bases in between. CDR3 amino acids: CASTTLSTGELFF. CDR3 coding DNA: TGTGCCAGCACCACTTTGTCCACCGGGGAGCTGTTTTTT. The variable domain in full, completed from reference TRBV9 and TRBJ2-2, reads DSGVTQTPKHLITATGQRVTLRCSPRSGDLSVYWYQQSLDQGLQFLIQYYNGEERAKGNILERFSAQQFPDLHSELNLSSLELGDSALYFCASTTLSTGELFFGEGSRLTVL.

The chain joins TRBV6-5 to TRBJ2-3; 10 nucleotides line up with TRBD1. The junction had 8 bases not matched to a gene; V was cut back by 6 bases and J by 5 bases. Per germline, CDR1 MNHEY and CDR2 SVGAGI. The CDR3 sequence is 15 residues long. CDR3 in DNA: TGTGCCAGCAGCCGCGGGACAGGGGCGGGAGATACGCAGTATTTT. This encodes CASSRGTGAGDTQYF.

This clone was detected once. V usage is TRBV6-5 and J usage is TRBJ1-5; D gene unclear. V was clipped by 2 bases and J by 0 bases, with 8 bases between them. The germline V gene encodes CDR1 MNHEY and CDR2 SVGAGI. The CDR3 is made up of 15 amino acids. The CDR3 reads CASSYRSNSNQPQHF. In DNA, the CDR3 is TGTGCCAGCAGTTACCGGTCAAATAGCAATCAGCCCCAGCATTTT.

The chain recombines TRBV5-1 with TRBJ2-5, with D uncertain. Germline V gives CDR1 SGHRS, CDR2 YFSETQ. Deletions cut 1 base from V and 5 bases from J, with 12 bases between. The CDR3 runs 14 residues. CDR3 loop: CASSLSLVEETQYF. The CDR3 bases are TGCGCCAGCAGCTTGAGCTTGGTCGAGGAGACCCAGTACTTC.

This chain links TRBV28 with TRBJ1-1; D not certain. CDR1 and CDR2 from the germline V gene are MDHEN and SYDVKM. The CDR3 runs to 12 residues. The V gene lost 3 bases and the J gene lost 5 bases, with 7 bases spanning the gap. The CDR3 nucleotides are TGTGCCAGCAGTTTCCTACGTACTGAAGCTTTCTTT. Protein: CASSFLRTEAFF.

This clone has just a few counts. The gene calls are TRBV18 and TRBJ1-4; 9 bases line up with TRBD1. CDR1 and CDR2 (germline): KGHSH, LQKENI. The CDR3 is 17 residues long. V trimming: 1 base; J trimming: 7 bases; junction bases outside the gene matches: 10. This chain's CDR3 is CASSPQHTGGAREKLFF. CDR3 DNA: TGTGCCAGCTCACCACAACACACAGGGGGCGCGCGTGAAAAACTGTTTTTT.

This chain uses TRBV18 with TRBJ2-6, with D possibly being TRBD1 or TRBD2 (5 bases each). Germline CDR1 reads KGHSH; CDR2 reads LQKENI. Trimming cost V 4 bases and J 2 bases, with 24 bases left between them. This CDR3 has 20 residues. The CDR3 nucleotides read TGTGCCAGCTCACGAGGGGTAACACGAGGGACGGTGACTGGGGCCAACGTCCTGACTTTC. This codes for CASSRGVTRGTVTGANVLTF. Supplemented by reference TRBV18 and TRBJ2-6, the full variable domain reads NAGVMQNPRHLVRRRGQEARLRCSPMKGHSHVYWYRQLPEEGLKFMVYLQKENIIDESGMPKERFSAEFPKEGPSILRIQQVVRGDSAAYFCASSRGVTRGTVTGANVLTFGAGSRLTVL.

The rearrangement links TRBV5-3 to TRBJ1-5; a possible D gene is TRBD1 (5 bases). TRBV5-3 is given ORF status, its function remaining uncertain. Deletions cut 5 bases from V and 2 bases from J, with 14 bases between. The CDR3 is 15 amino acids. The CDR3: CARSLWDPGNQPQHF. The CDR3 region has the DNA TGTGCCAGAAGTCTTTGGGACCCAGGCAATCAGCCCCAGCATTTT.

The CDR3 DNA reads as TGTGCCAGCAGCTTAAATCCCGATGAGCAGTTCTTC. The encoded protein is CASSLNPDEQFF. V gene TRBV7-9 combines with J gene TRBJ2-1; D unresolved. The germline V gene encodes CDR1 SEHNR and CDR2 FQNEAQ (reference sequence). CDR3 length equals 12 residues. With 2 bases removed from V and 8 bases from J, the gap between germline ends came to 7 bases.

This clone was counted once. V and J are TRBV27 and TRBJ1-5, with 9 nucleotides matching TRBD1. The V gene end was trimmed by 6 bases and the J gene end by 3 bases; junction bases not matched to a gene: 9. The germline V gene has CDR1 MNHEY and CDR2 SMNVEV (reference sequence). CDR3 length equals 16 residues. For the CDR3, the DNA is TGTGCCAGCAGCTCCCTGGGGACAGGGAACAATCAGCCCCAGCATTTT. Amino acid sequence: CASSSLGTGNNQPQHF.

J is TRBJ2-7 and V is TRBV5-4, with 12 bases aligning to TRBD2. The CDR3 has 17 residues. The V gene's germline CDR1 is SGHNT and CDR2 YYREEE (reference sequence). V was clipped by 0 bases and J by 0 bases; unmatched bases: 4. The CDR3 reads CASSLVKLAGGSYEQYF. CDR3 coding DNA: TGTGCCAGCAGCTTGGTGAAACTAGCGGGGGGCTCCTACGAGCAGTACTTC. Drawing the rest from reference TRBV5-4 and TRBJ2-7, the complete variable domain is ETGVTQSPTHLIKTRGQQVTLRCSSQSGHNTVSWYQQALGQGPQFIFQYYREEENGRGNFPPRFSGLQFPNYSSELNVNALELDDSALYLCASSLVKLAGGSYEQYFGPGTRLTVT.

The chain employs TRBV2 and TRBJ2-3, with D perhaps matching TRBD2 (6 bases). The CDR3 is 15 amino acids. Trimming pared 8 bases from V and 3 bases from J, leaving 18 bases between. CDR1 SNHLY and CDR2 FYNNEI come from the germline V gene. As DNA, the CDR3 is TGTGCCAGCCTGTCGTGGGGGGAAACGACAGATACGCAGTATTTT. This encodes CASLSWGETTDTQYF. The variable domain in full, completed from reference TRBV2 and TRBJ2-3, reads EPEVTQTPSHQVTQMGQEVILRCVPISNHLYFYWYRQILGQKVEFLVSFYNNEISEKSEIFDDQFSVERPDGSNFTLKIRSTKLEDSAMYFCASLSWGETTDTQYFGPGTRLTVL.

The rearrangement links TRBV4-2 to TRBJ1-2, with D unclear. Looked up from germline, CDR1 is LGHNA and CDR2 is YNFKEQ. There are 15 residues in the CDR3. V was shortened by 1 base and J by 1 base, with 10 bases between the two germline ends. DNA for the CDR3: TGTGCCAGCAGCCAAGTTCTTATGGGTAACTATGGCTACACCTTC. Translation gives CASSQVLMGNYGYTF.

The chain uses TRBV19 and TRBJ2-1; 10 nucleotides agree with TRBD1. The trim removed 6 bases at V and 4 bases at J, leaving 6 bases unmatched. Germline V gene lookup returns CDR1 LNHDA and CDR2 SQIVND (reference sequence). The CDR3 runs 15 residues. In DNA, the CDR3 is TGTGCCAGTAGGCTGGGACAGGGGAAGTACAATGAGCAGTTCTTC. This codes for CASRLGQGKYNEQFF.